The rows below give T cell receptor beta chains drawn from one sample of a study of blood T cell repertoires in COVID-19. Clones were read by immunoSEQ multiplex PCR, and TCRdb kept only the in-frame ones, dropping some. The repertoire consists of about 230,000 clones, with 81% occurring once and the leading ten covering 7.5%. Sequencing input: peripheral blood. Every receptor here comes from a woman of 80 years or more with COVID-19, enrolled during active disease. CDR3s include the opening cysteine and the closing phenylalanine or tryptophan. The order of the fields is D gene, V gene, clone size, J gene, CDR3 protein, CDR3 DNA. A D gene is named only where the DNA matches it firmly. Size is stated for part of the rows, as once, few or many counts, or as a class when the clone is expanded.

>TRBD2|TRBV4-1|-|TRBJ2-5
CASSPGTSGASRQETQYF
TGCGCCAGCAGCCCCGGGACTAGCGGGGCCTCGAGGCAAGAGACCCAGTACTTC
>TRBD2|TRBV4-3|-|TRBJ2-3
CASSQDLIGGRAGTDTQYF
TGCGCCAGCAGCCAAGATCTAATCGGGGGGAGGGCCGGAACAGATACGCAGTATTTT
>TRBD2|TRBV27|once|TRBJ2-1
CASSETSGSSSYNEQFF
TGTGCCAGCAGTGAAACTAGCGGTTCAAGCTCCTACAATGAGCAGTTCTTC
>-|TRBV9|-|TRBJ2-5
CASSAPPFRDSAGTQYF
TGTGCCAGCAGCGCCCCACCCTTCCGGGACTCCGCGGGGACCCAGTACTTC
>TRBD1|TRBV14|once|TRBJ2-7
CASSTGTGFYEQYF
TGTGCCAGCAGCACCGGGACAGGATTCTACGAGCAGTACTTC
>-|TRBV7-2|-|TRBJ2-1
CASSPNRVSSYNEQFF
TGTGCCAGCAGCCCAAACCGGGTGAGCTCCTACAATGAGCAGTTCTTC
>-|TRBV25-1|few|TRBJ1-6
CASSAINSPLHF
TGTGCCAGCAGCGCTATCAATTCACCCCTCCACTTT
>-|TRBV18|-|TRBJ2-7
CASSPGALVGLDEQYF
TGTGCCAGCTCACCAGGTGCTCTAGTGGGTCTGGACGAGCAGTACTTC
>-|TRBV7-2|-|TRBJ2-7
CASSLSRSSYEQYF
TGTGCCAGCAGCTTAAGTCGGAGCTCCTACGAGCAGTACTTC
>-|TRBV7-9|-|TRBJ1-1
CASRNTGGAPNTEAFF
TGTGCCAGCCGCAACACTGGGGGGGCTCCGAACACTGAAGCTTTCTTT
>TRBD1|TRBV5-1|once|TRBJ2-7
CASSYPWTGSGEQYF
TGCGCCAGCAGCTACCCTTGGACAGGGTCGGGCGAGCAGTACTTC
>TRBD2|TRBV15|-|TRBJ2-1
CATSSAYTSVDNEQFF
TGTGCCACCAGCAGTGCGTACACTAGCGTAGACAATGAGCAGTTCTTC
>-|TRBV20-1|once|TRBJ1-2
CSASTSANLYNYGYTF
TGCAGTGCTAGTACCTCCGCCAACCTCTATAACTATGGCTACACCTTC
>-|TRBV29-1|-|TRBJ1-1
CSVCPGAVNTEAFF
TGCAGCGTTTGTCCAGGGGCGGTGAACACTGAAGCTTTCTTT
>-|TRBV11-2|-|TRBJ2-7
CASSFPRGSGYYEQYF
TGTGCCAGCAGCTTCCCCCGTGGGAGCGGTTACTACGAGCAGTACTTC
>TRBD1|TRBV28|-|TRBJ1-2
CASSRDSTNYGYTF
TGTGCCAGCAGTCGGGACAGTACTAACTATGGCTACACCTTC
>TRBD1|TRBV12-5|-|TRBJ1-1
CASGPGQGRNEAFF
TGTGCTAGTGGTCCTGGACAGGGCCGAAATGAAGCTTTCTTT
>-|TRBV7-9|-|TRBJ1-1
CASSIRENTEAFF
TGTGCCAGCAGCATCAGGGAGAACACTGAAGCTTTCTTT
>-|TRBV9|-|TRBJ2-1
CASSDPVAGSYNEQFF
TGTGCCAGCAGCGACCCGGTGGCAGGGTCCTACAATGAGCAGTTCTTC
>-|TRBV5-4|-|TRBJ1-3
CASSPASDTIYF
TGTGCCAGCAGCCCCGCCAGCGACACCATATATTTT
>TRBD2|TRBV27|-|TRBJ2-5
CASSLGAGGGTQYF
TGTGCCAGCAGTTTAGGAGCGGGGGGTGGGACCCAGTACTTC
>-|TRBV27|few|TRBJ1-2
CASSFQAGGGYTF
TGTGCCAGCAGTTTCCAGGCGGGGGGAGGCTACACCTTC
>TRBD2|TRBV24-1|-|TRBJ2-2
CATSEAGGPDTGELFF
TGTGCCACCAGTGAGGCGGGAGGGCCCGACACCGGGGAGCTGTTTTTT
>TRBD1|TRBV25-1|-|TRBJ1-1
CASRTGWAEAFF
TGTGCCAGCAGGACAGGGTGGGCTGAAGCTTTCTTT
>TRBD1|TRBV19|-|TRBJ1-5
CASSRQGTMRQPQHF
TGTGCCAGTAGCAGACAGGGGACGATGAGGCAGCCCCAGCATTTT
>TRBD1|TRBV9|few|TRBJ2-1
CASSARGRWDNEQFF
TGTGCCAGCAGCGCCAGGGGGCGCTGGGACAATGAGCAGTTCTTC
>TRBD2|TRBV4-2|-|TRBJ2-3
CASSQDIIGLAGTADTQYF
TGTGCCAGCAGCCAAGATATAATCGGGCTAGCGGGAACGGCAGATACGCAGTATTTT